A single sample is the source of the 18 T cell receptor beta chains below, sequenced in a study of blood T cell repertoires in COVID-19. TCRdb's copy holds only in-frame clones and misses some; the assay was immunoSEQ multiplex PCR. The repertoire holds 250,000 to 350,000 clones, roughly 86% seen once, with around 9% in the top ten. The source material was PBMCs or T cells enriched from blood (not recorded which). These receptors originate from a woman between 18 and 29 years old who had recovered from COVID-19.

The V gene is TRBV5-1, the J gene TRBJ1-4; D is unclear. Looked up from germline, CDR1 is SGHRS and CDR2 is YFSETQ. This CDR3 has 15 residues. V was trimmed by 1 base and J by 6 bases, leaving 13 bases between them. The CDR3 DNA is TGCGCCAGCAGCTTGTCGTCTTGGTCAGATGAAAAACTGTTTTTT. Translated: CASSLSSWSDEKLFF.

This rearrangement joins TRBV30 to TRBJ1-1; 8 nucleotides align to TRBD1. Germline CDR1 and CDR2: GTSNPN and SVGIG (reference sequence). The CDR3 is made up of 12 amino acids. V gave up 4 bases and J gave up 5 bases; unmatched junction bases: 3. CDR3 sequence reads: CAWTTGGTEAFF. CDR3 coding DNA: TGTGCCTGGACAACAGGGGGTACTGAAGCTTTCTTT. Variable domain in full (rest from reference TRBV30 and TRBJ1-1): SQTIHQWPATLVQPVGSPLSLECTVEGTSNPNLYWYRQAAGRGLQLLFYSVGIGQISSEVPQNLSASRPQDRQFILSSKKLLLSDSGFYLCAWTTGGTEAFFGQGTRLTVV.

The J gene is TRBJ1-6, the V gene TRBV7-2; 8 nucleotides align to TRBD1. The CDR3 contains 15 residues. The V segment lost 3 bases and the J segment 8 bases; nucleotides outside the gene matches: 6. Germline-derived CDR1 and CDR2 are SGHTA and FQGNSA. CDR3 loop: CASSFGTGIDSPLHF. Here the CDR3 DNA reads TGTGCCAGCAGCTTCGGGACAGGTATAGATTCACCCCTCCACTTT.

A single count supports this clone. This chain uses TRBV9 with TRBJ1-2; D remains ambiguous. Germline V gene data show CDR1 as SGDLS and CDR2 as YYNGEE. The V gene lost 0 bases and the J gene lost 4 bases, with 10 bases spanning the gap. The CDR3 runs 14 residues. CDR3 protein: CASSVGTAPYGYTF. The CDR3 bases are TGTGCCAGCAGCGTAGGAACAGCACCCTATGGCTACACCTTC. The variable domain in full, completed from reference TRBV9 and TRBJ1-2, reads DSGVTQTPKHLITATGQRVTLRCSPRSGDLSVYWYQQSLDQGLQFLIQYYNGEERAKGNILERFSAQQFPDLHSELNLSSLELGDSALYFCASSVGTAPYGYTFGSGTRLTVV.

The V and J genes are TRBV19 and TRBJ1-2; 7 nucleotides match TRBD1. This CDR3 is 15 amino acids long. Germline V gene lookup returns CDR1 LNHDA and CDR2 SQIVND (reference sequence). Trimming cost V 6 bases and J 8 bases; bases outside gene matches: 15. CDR3 DNA: TGTGCCAGTAGCCCCTGGGACAGAACTTCGAAAGGCTACACCTTC. It codes for CASSPWDRTSKGYTF.

The chain carries TRBV28 and TRBJ1-2; D not resolved. V lost 2 bases, J lost 6 bases, and 10 bases lay in between. Germline CDR1 is MDHEN and CDR2 is SYDVKM. The CDR3 runs to 13 residues. The CDR3 region is CASSLNAGNGYTF. CDR3 nucleotides: TGTGCCAGCAGTTTAAACGCGGGGAATGGCTACACCTTC.

The V and J genes are TRBV6-5 and TRBJ1-1; D remains ambiguous. CDR3 length: 14 amino acids. Germline CDR1 is MNHEY and CDR2 is SVGAGI. Trimming took 3 bases from V and 5 from J, leaving 13 bases between them. The CDR3 DNA follows: TGTGCCAGCAGTTATGCCCCGGGAGGGACTGAAGCTTTCTTT. This encodes CASSYAPGGTEAFF.

This sequence joins TRBV7-9 and TRBJ1-2; D uncertain. The CDR3 has 14 amino acids. From germline, CDR1 is SEHNR and CDR2 FQNEAQ (reference sequence). The V end lost 2 bases, the J end lost 6 bases, and 13 bases lay between the germline ends. The CDR3, as DNA: TGTGCCAGCAGCTTACCCCTGGGCAAGGATGGCTACACCTTC. Its protein product is CASSLPLGKDGYTF.

This rearrangement joins TRBV7-9 to TRBJ1-1; no firm D call. Per germline, CDR1 SEHNR and CDR2 FQNEAQ (reference sequence). The V gene lost 4 bases and the J gene lost 7 bases, with 13 bases spanning the gap. The CDR3 loop spans 13 amino acids. The DNA for the CDR3 is TGTGCCAGCAGCTCCTCGTCGGGATATGAAGCTTTCTTT. Protein: CASSSSSGYEAFF.

The chain couples TRBV7-3 to TRBJ2-1; 10 nucleotides line up with TRBD1. The CDR3 has 13 residues. CDR1 is SGHTA, CDR2 FQGTGA, per germline. V was clipped by 5 bases and J by 8 bases; unmatched bases: 3. The CDR3 DNA sequence: TGTGCCAGCAGCCAGACAGGGGGCTATGAGCAGTTCTTC. Its protein product is CASSQTGGYEQFF.

V is TRBV4-2 and J is TRBJ1-6, with TRBD1 as a possible D gene (5 bases). V was pared by 1 base and J by 8 bases, with 18 bases between. This CDR3 contains 17 residues. In germline, CDR1 is LGHNA, CDR2 YNFKEQ. The CDR3 nucleotides read TGTGCCAGCAGCCAAGGGGCACAGGCCCAACCCGATTCACCCCTCCACTTT. This encodes CASSQGAQAQPDSPLHF.

V and J are TRBV4-1 and TRBJ1-2; no reliable D call. The CDR3 is made up of 13 amino acids. Germline V gene data show CDR1 as MGHRA and CDR2 as YSYEKL. Trimming pared 2 bases from V and 4 bases from J, leaving 8 bases between. CDR3 sequence (DNA): TGCGCCAGCAGCCAACCGGGGTTCTATGGCTACACCTTC. Amino acid sequence: CASSQPGFYGYTF.

The table lists this clone with a count of one. J is TRBJ1-1 and V is TRBV5-4; perhaps TRBD1 as D (5 bases). There are 13 residues in the CDR3. Trimming removed 4 bases at V and 3 bases at J, with 10 bases between. Germline V gives CDR1 SGHNT, CDR2 YYREEE (reference sequence). The CDR3 nucleotides read TGTGCCAGCAGCATAGACAGCTACACTGAAGCTTTCTTT. As protein: CASSIDSYTEAFF. The full variable domain, with the rest looked up from reference TRBV5-4 and TRBJ1-1, is ETGVTQSPTHLIKTRGQQVTLRCSSQSGHNTVSWYQQALGQGPQFIFQYYREEENGRGNFPPRFSGLQFPNYSSELNVNALELDDSALYLCASSIDSYTEAFFGQGTRLTVV.

The chain joins TRBV28 to TRBJ1-1, with TRBD1 matching 7 bases. V dropped 6 bases and J dropped 5; count of bases not matched to a gene: 12. CDR1 and CDR2 (germline): MDHEN, SYDVKM. The CDR3 covers 15 residues. CDR3 loop: CASRTTGRWVTEAFF. The CDR3 region has the DNA TGTGCCAGCAGGACGACAGGGAGATGGGTAACTGAAGCTTTCTTT.

J is TRBJ1-6 and V is TRBV5-4; TRBD1 agrees at 10 bases. The CDR3 extends over 14 amino acids. The germline V gene has CDR1 SGHNT and CDR2 YYREEE (reference sequence). With V trimmed by 2 bases and J by 11 bases, 4 bases remained unmatched. DNA for the CDR3: TGTGCCAGCAGCTTCGCCGGGACAGGGGCACCCCTCCACTTT. It is translated as CASSFAGTGAPLHF.

The rearrangement links TRBV10-3 to TRBJ1-5; no clear D gene. Germline CDR1 is ENHRY and CDR2 is SYGVKD. V shed 9 bases and J shed 5 bases, with 17 bases lying between them. The CDR3 runs 14 residues. CDR3 sequence: CAICRDGGDQPQHF. Written as DNA, the CDR3 is TGTGCCATATGCCGGGATGGTGGGGATCAGCCCCAGCATTTT.

The CDR3 spells CASSQSTRNEQYF. The CDR3 DNA reads as TGCGCCAGCAGCCAATCTACTAGGAACGAGCAGTACTTC. V is TRBV4-3 and J is TRBJ2-7; D might be TRBD2 (5 bases). V was shortened by 2 bases and J by 5 bases, with 10 bases between the two germline ends. The length of the CDR3 is 13 residues. The germline gives CDR1 LGHNA, CDR2 YSLEER.

The chain employs TRBV6-5 and TRBJ2-5, with TRBD1 identical over 9 bases. V gave up 4 bases and J gave up 5 bases; unmatched junction bases: 5. Germline V gene lookup returns CDR1 MNHEY and CDR2 SVGAGI. The CDR3 totals 14 residues. CDR3: CASSSTGGGETQYF. The CDR3 DNA follows: TGTGCCAGCAGTTCGACAGGGGGAGGTGAGACCCAGTACTTC.